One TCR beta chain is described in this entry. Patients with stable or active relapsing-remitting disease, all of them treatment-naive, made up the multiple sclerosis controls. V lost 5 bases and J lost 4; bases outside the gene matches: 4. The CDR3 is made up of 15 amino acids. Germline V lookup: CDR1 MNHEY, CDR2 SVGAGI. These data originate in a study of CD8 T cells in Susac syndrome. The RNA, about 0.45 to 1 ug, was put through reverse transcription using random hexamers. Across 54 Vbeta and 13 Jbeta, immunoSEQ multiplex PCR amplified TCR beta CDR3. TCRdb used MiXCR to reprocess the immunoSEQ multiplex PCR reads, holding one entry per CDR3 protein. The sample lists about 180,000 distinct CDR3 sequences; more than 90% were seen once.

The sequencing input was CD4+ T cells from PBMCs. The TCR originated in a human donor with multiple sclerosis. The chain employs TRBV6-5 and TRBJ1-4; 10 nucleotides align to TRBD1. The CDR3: CASSDRGPLNEKLFF. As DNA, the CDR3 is TGTGCCAGCAGTGACAGGGGGCCCCTTAATGAAAAACTGTTTTTT.